This T cell receptor (beta chain) was sequenced in a study of regulatory T cells in long-lasting Graves disease. Study at large: Persistent Graves' disease denoted over 5 years of antithyroid drugs plus positive TSH receptor antibodies.

Researchers made TCR beta libraries by using iRepertoire HTBI primers and running Arm-PCR on CDR3 regions. TCRdb reprocessed the multiplex PCR reads with MiXCR, giving one entry per CDR3 protein. Among 360,000 or so distinct CDR3 sequences listed, roughly 24% were seen once. Sample time point: persistent/refractory GD, antithyroid drugs over 5 years with positive TRAb. From RNA extracted from PBMCs, the TCR library was made. This clonotype was observed many times. Its antigen remains unknown. General study findings and limits: The researchers studied only peripheral blood, not thyroid tissue.

The CDR3 totals 14 residues. J was trimmed by 6 bases and V by 6 bases; bases with no gene match: 7. CDR1 and CDR2 (germline): MDHEN, SYDVKM. V gene TRBV28 combines with J gene TRBJ1-5, with TRBD1 matching over 8 bases. Sequenced here: peripheral blood mononuclear cells (PBMCs), sampled when the disease was refractory, from a patient treated with antithyroid drugs. This receptor was taken from a woman in her forties with Graves disease. CDR3 DNA sequence: TGTGCCAGCAGCTGGGACAGGCCGGTTCAGCCCCAGCATTTT. Protein product: CASSWDRPVQPQHF.